The TCR beta chain under discussion was sequenced for a study of blood T cell repertoires in COVID-19. Study information: PBMCs, B-cell-depleted T cells, or T cells provided the cDNA or gDNA that made up the material.

In Seattle, patients joined the study during active infection and were tracked longitudinally. Germline V CDR1 and CDR2: LNHDA, SQIVND (reference sequence). The V and J ends lost 7 bases and 5 bases, in that order; junction bases with no gene match: 6. CDR3 size: 14 residues. Data came from immunoSEQ multiplex PCR; TCRdb stores just in-frame clones and leaves some out. The sample lists over 85,000 clones, approximately 85% occurring once. This chain joins TRBV19 and TRBJ2-2, with 8 bases identical to TRBD2. This TCR came from a woman older than 75 with COVID-19, enrolled during active disease. The sample consisted of peripheral blood. Here the CDR3 DNA reads TGTGCCAGTATGGCGGGGGGTTGGACCGGGGAGCTGTTTTTT. It yields the protein CASMAGGWTGELFF.